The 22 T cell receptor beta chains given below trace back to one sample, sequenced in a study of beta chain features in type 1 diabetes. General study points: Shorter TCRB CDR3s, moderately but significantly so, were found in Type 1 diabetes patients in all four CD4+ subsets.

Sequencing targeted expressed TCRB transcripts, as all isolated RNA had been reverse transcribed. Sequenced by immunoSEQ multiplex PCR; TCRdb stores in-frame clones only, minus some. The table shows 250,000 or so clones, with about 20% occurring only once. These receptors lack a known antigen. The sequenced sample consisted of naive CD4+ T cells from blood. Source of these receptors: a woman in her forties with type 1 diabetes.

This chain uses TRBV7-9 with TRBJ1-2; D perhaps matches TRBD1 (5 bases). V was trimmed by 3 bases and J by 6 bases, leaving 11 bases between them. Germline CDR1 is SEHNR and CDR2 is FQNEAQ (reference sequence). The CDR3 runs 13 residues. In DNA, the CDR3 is TGTGCCAGCAGCTTGGCAGGGTCCAATGGCTACACCTTC. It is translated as CASSLAGSNGYTF. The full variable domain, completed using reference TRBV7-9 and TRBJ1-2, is DTGVSQNPRHKITKRGQNVTFRCDPISEHNRLYWYRQTLGQGPEFLTYFQNEAQLEKSRLLSDRFSAERPKGSFSTLEIQRTEQGDSAMYLCASSLAGSNGYTFGSGTRLTVV.

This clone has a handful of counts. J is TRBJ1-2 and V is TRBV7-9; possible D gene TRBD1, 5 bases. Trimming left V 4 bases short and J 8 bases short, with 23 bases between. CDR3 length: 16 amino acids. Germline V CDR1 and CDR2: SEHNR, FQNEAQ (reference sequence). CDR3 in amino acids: CASSSSQGFSKIGYTF. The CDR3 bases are TGTGCCAGCAGCTCCTCTCAGGGATTCTCAAAGATAGGCTACACCTTC. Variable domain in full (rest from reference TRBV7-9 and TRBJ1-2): DTGVSQNPRHKITKRGQNVTFRCDPISEHNRLYWYRQTLGQGPEFLTYFQNEAQLEKSRLLSDRFSAERPKGSFSTLEIQRTEQGDSAMYLCASSSSQGFSKIGYTFGSGTRLTVV.

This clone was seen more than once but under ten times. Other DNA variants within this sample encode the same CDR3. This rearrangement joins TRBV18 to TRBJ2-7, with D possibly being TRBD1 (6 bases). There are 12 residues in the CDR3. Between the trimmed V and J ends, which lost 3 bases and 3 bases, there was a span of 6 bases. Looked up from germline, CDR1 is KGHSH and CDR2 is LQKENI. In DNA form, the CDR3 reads TGTGCCAGCTCACCGGACAGCTACGAGCAGTACTTC. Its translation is CASSPDSYEQYF.

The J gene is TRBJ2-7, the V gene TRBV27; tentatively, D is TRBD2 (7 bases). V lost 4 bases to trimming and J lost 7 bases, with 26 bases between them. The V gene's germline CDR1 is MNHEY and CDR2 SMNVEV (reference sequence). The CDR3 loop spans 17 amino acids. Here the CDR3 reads CASSSFPRGGAPLEQYF. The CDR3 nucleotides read TGTGCCAGCAGTTCATTCCCCCGTGGGGGGGCCCCCTTGGAGCAGTACTTC.

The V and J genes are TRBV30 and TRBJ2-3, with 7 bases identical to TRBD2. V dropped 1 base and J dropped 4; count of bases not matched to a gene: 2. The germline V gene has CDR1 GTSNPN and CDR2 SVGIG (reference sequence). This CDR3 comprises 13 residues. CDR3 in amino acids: CAWSAGGADTQYF. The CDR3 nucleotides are TGTGCCTGGAGTGCGGGAGGAGCAGATACGCAGTATTTT.

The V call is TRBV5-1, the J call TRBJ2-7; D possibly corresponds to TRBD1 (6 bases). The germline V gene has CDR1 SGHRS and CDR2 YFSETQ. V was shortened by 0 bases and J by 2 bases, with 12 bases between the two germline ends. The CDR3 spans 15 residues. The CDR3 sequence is CASSLEQGIPYEQYF. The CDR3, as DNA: TGCGCCAGCAGCTTGGAGCAGGGGATCCCCTACGAGCAGTACTTC.

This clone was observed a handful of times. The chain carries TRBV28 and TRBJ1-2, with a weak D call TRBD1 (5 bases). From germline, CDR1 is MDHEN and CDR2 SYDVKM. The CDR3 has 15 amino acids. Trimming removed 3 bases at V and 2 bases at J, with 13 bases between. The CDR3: CASSFGGKANYGYTF. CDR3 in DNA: TGTGCCAGCAGTTTTGGGGGGAAGGCAAACTATGGCTACACCTTC.

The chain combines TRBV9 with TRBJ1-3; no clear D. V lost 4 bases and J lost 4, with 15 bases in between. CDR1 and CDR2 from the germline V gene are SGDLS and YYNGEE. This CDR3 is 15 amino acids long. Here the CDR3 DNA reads TGTGCCAGCAGCCCCCAAGTGATCAGGGGAAACACCATATATTTT. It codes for CASSPQVIRGNTIYF.

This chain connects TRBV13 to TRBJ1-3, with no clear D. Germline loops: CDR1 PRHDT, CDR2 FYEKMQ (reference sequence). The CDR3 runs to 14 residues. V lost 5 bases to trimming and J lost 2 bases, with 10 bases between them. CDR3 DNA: TGTGCCAGCAGCCAGTCCCCCGCTGGAAACACCATATATTTT. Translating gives CASSQSPAGNTIYF. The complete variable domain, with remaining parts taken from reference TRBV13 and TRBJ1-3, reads AAGVIQSPRHLIKEKRETATLKCYPIPRHDTVYWYQQGPGQDPQFLISFYEKMQSDKGSIPDRFSAQQFSDYHSELNMSSLELGDSALYFCASSQSPAGNTIYFGEGSWLTVV.

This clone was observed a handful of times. CDR3 in amino acids: CASSLAVERGSTDTQYF. The CDR3 region has the DNA TGTGCCAGCAGTTTGGCGGTTGAGCGGGGAAGCACAGATACGCAGTATTTT. The chain carries TRBV27 and TRBJ2-3; 7 nucleotides agree with TRBD2. CDR1 and CDR2 (germline): MNHEY, SMNVEV (reference sequence). Losses at the gene ends were 3 bases for V and 0 bases for J; bases not matched to a gene: 9. This CDR3 comprises 17 residues.

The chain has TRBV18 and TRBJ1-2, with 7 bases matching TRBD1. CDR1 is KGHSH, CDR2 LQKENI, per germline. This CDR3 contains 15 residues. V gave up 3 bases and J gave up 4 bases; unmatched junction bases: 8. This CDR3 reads CASSPLRQGVYGYTF. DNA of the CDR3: TGTGCCAGCTCACCTCTGAGACAGGGAGTCTATGGCTACACCTTC. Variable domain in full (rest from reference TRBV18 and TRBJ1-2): NAGVMQNPRHLVRRRGQEARLRCSPMKGHSHVYWYRQLPEEGLKFMVYLQKENIIDESGMPKERFSAEFPKEGPSILRIQQVVRGDSAAYFCASSPLRQGVYGYTFGSGTRLTVV.

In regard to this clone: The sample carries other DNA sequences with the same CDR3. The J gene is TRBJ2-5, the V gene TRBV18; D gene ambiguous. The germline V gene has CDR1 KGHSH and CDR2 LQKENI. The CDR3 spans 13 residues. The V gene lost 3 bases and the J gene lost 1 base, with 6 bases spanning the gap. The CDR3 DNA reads TGTGCCAGCTCACCCAACAGCCAAGAGACCCAGTACTTC. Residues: CASSPNSQETQYF.

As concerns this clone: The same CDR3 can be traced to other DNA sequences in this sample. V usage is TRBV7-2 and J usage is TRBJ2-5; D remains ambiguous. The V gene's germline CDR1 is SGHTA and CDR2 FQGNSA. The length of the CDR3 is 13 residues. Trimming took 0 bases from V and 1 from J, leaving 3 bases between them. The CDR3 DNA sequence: TGTGCCAGCAGCTTAGCCGTCCAAGAGACCCAGTACTTC. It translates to CASSLAVQETQYF.

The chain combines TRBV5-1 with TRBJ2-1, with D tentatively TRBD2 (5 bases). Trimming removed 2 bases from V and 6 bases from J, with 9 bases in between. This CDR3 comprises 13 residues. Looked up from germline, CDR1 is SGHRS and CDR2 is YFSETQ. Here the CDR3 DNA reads TGCGCCAGCAGCTTCCCTGGACTCAATGAGCAGTTCTTC. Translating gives CASSFPGLNEQFF.

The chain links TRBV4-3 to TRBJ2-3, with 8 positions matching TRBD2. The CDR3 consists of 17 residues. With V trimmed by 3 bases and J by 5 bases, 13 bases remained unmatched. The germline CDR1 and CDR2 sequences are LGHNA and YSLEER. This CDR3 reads CASSQGPPGLGGDTQYF. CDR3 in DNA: TGCGCCAGCAGCCAGGGGCCCCCGGGACTAGGGGGAGATACGCAGTATTTT.

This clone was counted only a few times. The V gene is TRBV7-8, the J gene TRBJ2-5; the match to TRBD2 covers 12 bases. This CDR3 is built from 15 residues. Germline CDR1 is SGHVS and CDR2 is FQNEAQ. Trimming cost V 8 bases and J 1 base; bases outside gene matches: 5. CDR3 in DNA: TGTGCCAGCCTCACTAGCGGGGGGCTCCAAGAGACCCAGTACTTC. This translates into CASLTSGGLQETQYF.

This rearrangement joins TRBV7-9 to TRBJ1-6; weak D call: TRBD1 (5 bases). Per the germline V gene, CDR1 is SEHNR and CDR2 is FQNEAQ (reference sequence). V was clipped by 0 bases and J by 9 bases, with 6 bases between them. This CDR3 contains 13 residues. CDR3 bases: TGTGCCAGCAGCTTAGCGCAGGGTTCACCCCTCCACTTT. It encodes CASSLAQGSPLHF. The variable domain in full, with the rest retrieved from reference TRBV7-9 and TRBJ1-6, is DTGVSQNPRHKITKRGQNVTFRCDPISEHNRLYWYRQTLGQGPEFLTYFQNEAQLEKSRLLSDRFSAERPKGSFSTLEIQRTEQGDSAMYLCASSLAQGSPLHFGNGTRLTVT.

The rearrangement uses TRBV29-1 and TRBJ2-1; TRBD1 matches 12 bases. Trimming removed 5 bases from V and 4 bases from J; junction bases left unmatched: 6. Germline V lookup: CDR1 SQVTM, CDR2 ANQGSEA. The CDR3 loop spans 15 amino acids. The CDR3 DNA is TGCAGCGTTCGGGGACAGGGGGCGAGGTACAATGAGCAGTTCTTC. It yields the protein CSVRGQGARYNEQFF.

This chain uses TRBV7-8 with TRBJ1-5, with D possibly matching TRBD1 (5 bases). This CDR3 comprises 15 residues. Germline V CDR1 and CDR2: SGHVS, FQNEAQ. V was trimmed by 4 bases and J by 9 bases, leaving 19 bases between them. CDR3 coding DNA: TGTGCCAGCAGCTCCTCGGACAACCCGGATCGGCCCCAGCATTTT. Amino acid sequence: CASSSSDNPDRPQHF.

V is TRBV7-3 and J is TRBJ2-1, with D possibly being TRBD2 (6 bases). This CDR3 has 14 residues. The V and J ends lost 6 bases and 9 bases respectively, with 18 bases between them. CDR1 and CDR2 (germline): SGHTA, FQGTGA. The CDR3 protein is CASSWGLGVGEQFF. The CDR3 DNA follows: TGTGCCAGCAGTTGGGGACTTGGGGTAGGTGAGCAGTTCTTC. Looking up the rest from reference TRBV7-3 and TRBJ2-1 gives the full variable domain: GAGVSQTPSNKVTEKGKYVELRCDPISGHTALYWYRQSLGQGPEFLIYFQGTGAADDSGLPNDRFFAVRPEGSVSTLKIQRTERGDSAVYLCASSWGLGVGEQFFGPGTRLTVL.

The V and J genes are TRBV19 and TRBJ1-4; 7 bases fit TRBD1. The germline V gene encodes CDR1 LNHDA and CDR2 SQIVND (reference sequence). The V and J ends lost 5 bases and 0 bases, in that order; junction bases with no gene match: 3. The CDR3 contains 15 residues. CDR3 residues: CASSLGQATNEKLFF. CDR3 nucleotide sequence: TGTGCCAGTAGTCTCGGACAGGCAACTAATGAAAAACTGTTTTTT.

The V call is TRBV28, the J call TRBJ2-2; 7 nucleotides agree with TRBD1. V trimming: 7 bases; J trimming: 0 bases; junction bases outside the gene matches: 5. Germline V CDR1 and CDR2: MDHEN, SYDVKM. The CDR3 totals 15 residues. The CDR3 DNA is TGTGCCAGCACCTGGACAGGACCGAACACCGGGGAGCTGTTTTTT. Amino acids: CASTWTGPNTGELFF.